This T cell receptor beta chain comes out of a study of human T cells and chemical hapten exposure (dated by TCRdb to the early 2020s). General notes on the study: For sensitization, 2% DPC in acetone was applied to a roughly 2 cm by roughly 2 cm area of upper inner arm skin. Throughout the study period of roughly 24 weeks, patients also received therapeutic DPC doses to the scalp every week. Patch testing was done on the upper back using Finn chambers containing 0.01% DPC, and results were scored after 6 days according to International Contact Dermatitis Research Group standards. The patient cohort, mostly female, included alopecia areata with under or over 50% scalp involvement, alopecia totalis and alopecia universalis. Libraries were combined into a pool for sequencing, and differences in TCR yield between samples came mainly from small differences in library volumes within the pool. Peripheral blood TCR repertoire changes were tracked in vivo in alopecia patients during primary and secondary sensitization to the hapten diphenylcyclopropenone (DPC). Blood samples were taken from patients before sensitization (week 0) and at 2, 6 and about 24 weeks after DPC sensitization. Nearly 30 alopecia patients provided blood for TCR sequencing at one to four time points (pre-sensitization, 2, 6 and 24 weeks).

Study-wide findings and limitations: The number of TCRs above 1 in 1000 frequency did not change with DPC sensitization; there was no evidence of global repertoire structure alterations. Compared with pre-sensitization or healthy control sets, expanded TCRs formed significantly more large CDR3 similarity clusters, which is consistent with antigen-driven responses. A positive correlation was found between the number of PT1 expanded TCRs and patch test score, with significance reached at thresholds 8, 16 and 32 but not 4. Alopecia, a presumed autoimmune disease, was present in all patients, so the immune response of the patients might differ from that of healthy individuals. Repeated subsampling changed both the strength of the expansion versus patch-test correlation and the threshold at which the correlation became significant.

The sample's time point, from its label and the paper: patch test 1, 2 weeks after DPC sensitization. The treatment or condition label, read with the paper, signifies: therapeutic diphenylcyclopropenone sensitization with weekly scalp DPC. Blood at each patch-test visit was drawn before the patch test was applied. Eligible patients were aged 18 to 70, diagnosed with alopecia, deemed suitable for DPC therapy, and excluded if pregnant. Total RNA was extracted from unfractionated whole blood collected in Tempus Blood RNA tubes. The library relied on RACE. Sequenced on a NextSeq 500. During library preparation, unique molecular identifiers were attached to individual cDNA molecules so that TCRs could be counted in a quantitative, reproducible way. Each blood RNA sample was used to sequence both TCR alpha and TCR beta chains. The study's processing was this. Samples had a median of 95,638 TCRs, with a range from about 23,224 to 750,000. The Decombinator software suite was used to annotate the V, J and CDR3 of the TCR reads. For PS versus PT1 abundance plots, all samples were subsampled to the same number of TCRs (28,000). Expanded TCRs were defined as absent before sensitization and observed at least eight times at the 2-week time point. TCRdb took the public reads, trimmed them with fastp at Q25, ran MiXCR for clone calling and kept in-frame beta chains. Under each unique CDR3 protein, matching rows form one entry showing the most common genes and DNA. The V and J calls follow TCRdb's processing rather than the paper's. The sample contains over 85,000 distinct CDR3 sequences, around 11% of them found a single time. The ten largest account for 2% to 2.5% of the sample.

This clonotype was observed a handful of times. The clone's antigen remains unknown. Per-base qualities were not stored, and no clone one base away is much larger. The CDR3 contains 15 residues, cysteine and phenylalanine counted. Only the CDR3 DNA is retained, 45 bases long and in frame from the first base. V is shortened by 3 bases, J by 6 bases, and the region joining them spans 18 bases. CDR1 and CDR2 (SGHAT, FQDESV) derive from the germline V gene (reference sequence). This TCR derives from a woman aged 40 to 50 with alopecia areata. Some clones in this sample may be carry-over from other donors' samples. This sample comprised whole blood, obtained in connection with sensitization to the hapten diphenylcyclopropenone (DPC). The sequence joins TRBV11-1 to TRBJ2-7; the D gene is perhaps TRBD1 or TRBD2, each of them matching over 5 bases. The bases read TGTGCCAGCAGCTTGAGGGGCCCTACCTTGGGCGAGCAGTACTTC. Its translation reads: CASSLRGPTLGEQYF. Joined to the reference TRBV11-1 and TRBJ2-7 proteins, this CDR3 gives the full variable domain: EAEVAQSPRYKITEKSQAVAFWCDPISGHATLYWYRQILGQGPELLVQFQDESVVDDSQLPKDRFSAERLKGVDSTLKIQPAELGDSAMYLCASSLRGPTLGEQYFGPGTRLTVT.